This T cell receptor (beta chain) was retrieved from a study of blood T cell repertoires in COVID-19 (dated by TCRdb to the early 2020s). A note on the overall study: Collaborator samples came from the United States, Italy and Spain and covered acute and convalescent phases of COVID-19. The samples were drawn from two sources: the first 160 participants of the ongoing ImmuneRACE study, and 950 to 1,500 subjects contributed by 6 global collaborators. A freely available public database, intended as a resource for researchers studying the immune response to SARS-CoV-2, is where the repertoires were released. Nearly every sample came with metadata listing a de-identified subject ID, COVID-19 status, age in years and sex. Where available, HLA class I and class II types were taken from metadata supplied by the sample provider and were not determined by assay-based typing. The dataset comprised deeply sampled blood TCRbeta repertoires from subjects exposed to, actively infected with, or recovered from COVID-19. The material from the prospective study consisted of cDNA or gDNA derived from T cells, B-cell-depleted T cells, or PBMCs. What the study reported, not specific to this receptor: The quantity of clinical and demographic metadata differed by source and by participant and was supplied without curation.

TCRbeta CDR3 regions were amplified from genomic DNA by means of the immunoSEQ Assay, a bias-controlled multiplex PCR. As for the original processing: The number of nucleated cells in each sample was estimated by amplification of reference gene primers within the assay. Sequence reads were collapsed and filtered to measure the absolute abundance of every unique TCRbeta CDR3 rearrangement. For each sample, productive Simpson clonality was calculated as the square root of Simpson's diversity index across productive rearrangements. The source is immuneACCESS, and TCRdb retained only in-frame sequences with V and J called. Part of the clones is not carried over; for the studies checked, unresolved V genes explain less than half of this, and the remainder is unexplained. Clone size and V and J calls were adopted from that table, with D and trimming inferred from the DNA. The sample includes roughly 150,000 clones, with more than 70% observed a single time. The ten largest account for about 3% of the sample.

V trim: 5 bases; J trim: 6 bases; unmatched bases: 6. From its cysteine to its phenylalanine, the CDR3 spans 13 amino acids. The kept DNA is CDR3 alone, 39 bases in frame from the first base. CDR1 GTSNPN and CDR2 SVGIG were looked up in the germline V gene (reference sequence). Comments on this clone: Its antigen has not been determined. One base away there is no much larger clone; base qualities are not given.

Each collaborating institution followed its own protocols to collect whole blood in K2EDTA tubes. For TCRbeta analysis, collaborators shipped samples as frozen whole blood, isolated PBMCs, or DNA extracted from either of those sample types. The TCR was taken from a man between 60 and 70 years old with acute or convalescent COVID-19. Recombination joined TRBV30 with TRBJ1-3, with 8 middle bases fitting TRBD1. The sample consisted of peripheral blood. The CDR3 region: CAWGEDRVNTIYF. The sequence in DNA is TGTGCCTGGGGTGAGGACAGGGTAAACACCATATATTTT.